A few counts support the clone carrying this T cell receptor beta chain. Its target is not known. These data originate in a study of beta chain features in type 1 diabetes. The germline V gene encodes CDR1 GTSNPN and CDR2 SVGIG (reference sequence). After removal of 2 bases from V and 6 bases from J, the junction contained 6 bases not matched to a gene. This CDR3 is built from 13 residues. Study results and limitations: People with Type 1 diabetes carried modestly yet significantly shorter TCRB CDR3s in all four CD4+ subsets.

Expressed TCRB transcripts were sequenced because the entire RNA isolate underwent reverse transcription. TCRdb keeps only in-frame clones here, not all; method: immunoSEQ multiplex PCR. The top ten clones hold 0.015% of a sample with fewer than 450,000 clones, roughly 12% of them seen once. The rearrangement links TRBV30 to TRBJ2-7, with 8 bases matching TRBD1. The TCR sequence derives from a woman between 18 and 29 years old with type 1 diabetes. The sample was naive CD4+ T cells from blood. DNA of the CDR3: TGTGCCTGGAGTCGGGACAGGCTCCTCGAGCAGTACGTC. This encodes CAWSRDRLLEQYV.